This T cell receptor (beta chain) was captured in a study of beta chain bispecific antibodies for T cell cancers. At the level of the study: Healthy donor T cells cocultured with leukemia lines and bispecific antibodies. Jurkat cells expressed TRBV12-3; HPB-ALL cells expressed TRBV5-5. General study findings and limits: In these mixed samples, most targeted TRBV reads derived from the leukemia cell line.

Either OKT3 anti-CD3 antibody or CD3/CD28 beads expanded T cells from blood mononuclear cells over roughly 3 days. This clonotype has at least ten counts. What it binds is not known. The CDR3 consists of 15 residues. Trimming pared 3 bases from V and 4 bases from J, leaving 13 bases between. Germline lookup yields CDR1 LNHDA and CDR2 SQIVND (reference sequence). TCRdb reprocessed the 5' RACE reads via MiXCR and lists one record per CDR3 protein. The data show 20,000 or so distinct CDR3 sequences, approximately 2.4% seen once. The origin of this receptor is a human donor in good health. Some clones in this sample may be carry-over from other donors' samples. V gene TRBV19 combines with J gene TRBJ2-1; D tentatively reads TRBD1 or TRBD2 (6 bases each). Sequencing used healthy donor T cells cultured with leukemia cells. The CDR3 reads CASSMVTGAYNEQFF. The CDR3 coding sequence is TGTGCCAGTAGTATGGTAACGGGGGCATACAATGAGCAGTTCTTC.